This entry features one T cell receptor beta chain sequence. Its antigen is unidentified. The sample belongs to a study of T cells in narcolepsy. Background on the study: Patients with NT1 or NT2 and healthy control donors were enrolled. Broader study findings: Blood of same and different patients, but not healthy controls, reportedly held recurring autoreactive clonotypes.

The germline gives CDR1 SQVTM, CDR2 ANQGSEA. The CDR3 is made up of 10 amino acids. V was shortened by 1 base and J by 14 bases, with 10 bases between the two germline ends. Clones were read by immunoSEQ multiplex PCR, and TCRdb kept only the in-frame ones, dropping some. The table records about 34,000 clones, more than 75% of them present only once. V gene TRBV29-1 combines with J gene TRBJ2-3; D perhaps matches TRBD1 (5 bases). The source of this sequence is a human donor with narcolepsy. Sequenced input: CD45RA- memory CD4+ T cells from PBMCs. The CDR3 sequence: CSVEGGQGYF. CDR3 nucleotides: TGCAGCGTTGAAGGGGGCCAGGGGTATTTT.